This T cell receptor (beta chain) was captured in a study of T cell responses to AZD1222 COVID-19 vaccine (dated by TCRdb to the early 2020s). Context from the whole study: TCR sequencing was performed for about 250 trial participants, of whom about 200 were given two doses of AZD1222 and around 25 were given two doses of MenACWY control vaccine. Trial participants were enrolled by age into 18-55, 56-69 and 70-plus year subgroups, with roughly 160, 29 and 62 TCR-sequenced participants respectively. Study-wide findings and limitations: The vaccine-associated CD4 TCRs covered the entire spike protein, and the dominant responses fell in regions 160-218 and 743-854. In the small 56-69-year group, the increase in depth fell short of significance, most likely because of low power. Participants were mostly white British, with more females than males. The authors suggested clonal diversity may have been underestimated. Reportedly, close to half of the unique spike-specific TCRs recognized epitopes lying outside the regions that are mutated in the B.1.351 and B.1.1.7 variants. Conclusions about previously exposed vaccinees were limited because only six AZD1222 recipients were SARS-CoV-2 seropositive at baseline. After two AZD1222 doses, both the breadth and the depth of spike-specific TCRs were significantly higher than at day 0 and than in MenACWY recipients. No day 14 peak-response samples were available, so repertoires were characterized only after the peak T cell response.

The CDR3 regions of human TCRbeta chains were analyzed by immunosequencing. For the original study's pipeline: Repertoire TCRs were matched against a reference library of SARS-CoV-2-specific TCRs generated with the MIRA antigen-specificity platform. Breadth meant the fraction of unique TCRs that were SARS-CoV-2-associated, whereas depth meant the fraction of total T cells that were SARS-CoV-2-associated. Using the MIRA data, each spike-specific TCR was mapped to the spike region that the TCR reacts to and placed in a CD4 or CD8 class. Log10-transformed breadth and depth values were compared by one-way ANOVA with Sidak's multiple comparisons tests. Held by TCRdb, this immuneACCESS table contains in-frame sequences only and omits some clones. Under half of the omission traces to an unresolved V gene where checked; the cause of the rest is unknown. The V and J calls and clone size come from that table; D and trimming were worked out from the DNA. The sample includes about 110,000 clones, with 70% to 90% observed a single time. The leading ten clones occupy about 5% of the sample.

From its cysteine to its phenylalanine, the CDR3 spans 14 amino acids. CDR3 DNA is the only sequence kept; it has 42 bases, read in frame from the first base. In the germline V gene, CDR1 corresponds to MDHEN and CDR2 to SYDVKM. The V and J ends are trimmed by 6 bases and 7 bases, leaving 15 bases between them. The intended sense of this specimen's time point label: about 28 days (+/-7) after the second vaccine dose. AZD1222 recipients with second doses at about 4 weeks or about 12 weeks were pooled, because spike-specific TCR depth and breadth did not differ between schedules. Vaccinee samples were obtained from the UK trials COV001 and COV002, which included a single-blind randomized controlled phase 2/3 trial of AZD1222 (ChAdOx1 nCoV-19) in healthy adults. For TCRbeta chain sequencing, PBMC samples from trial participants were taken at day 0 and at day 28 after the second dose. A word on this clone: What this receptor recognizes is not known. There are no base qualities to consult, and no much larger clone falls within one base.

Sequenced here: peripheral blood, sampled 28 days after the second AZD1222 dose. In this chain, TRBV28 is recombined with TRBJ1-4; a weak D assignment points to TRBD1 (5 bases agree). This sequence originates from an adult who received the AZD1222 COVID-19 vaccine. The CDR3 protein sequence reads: CASSTGGGIEKLFF. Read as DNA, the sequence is TGTGCCAGCAGCACCGGTGGGGGGATTGAAAAACTGTTTTTT.